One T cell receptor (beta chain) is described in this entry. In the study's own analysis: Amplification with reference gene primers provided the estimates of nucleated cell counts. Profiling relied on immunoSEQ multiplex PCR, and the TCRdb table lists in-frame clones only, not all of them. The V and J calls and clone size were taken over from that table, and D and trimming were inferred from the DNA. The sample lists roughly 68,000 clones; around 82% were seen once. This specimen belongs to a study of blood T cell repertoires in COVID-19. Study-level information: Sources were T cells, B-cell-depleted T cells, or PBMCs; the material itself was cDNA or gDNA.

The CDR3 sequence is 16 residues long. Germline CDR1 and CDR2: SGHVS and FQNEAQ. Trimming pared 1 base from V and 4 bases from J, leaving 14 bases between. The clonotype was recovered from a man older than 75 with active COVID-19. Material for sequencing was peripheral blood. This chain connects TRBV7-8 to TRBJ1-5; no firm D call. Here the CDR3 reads CASSLGQRQENQPQHF. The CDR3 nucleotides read TGTGCCAGCAGCTTAGGTCAGCGCCAAGAGAATCAGCCCCAGCATTTT.